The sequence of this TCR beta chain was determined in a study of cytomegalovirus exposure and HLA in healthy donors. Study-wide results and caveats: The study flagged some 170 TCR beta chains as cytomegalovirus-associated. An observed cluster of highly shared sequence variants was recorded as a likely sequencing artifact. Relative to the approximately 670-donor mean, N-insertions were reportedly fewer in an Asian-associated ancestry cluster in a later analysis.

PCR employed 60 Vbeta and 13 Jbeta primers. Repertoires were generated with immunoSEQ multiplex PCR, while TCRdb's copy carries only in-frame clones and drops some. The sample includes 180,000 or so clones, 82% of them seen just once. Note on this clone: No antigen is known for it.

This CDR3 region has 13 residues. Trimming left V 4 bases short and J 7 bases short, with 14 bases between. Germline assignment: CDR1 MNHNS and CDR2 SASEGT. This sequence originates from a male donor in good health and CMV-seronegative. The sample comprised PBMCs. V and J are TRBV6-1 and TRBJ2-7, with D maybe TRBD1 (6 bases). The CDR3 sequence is CASSAQGNGEQYF. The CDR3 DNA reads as TGTGCCAGCAGTGCCCAGGGGAATGGTGAGCAGTACTTC.